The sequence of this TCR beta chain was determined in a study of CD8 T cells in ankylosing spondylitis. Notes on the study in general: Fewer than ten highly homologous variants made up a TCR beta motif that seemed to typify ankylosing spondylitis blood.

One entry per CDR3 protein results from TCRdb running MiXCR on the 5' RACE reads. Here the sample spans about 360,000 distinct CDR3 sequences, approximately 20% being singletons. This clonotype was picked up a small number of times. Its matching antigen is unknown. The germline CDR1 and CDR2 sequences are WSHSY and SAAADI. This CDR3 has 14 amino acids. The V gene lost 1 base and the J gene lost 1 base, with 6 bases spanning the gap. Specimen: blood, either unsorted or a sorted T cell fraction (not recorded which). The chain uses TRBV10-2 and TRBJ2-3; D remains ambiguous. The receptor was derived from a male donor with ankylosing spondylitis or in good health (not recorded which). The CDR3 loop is CASSEWRGTDTQYF. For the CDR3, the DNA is TGCGCCAGCAGTGAGTGGCGAGGCACAGATACGCAGTATTTT.